The rows below give T cell receptor beta chains drawn from one sample of a study of immune evolution from preneoplasia to lung adenocarcinoma. The protocol was immunoSEQ multiplex PCR, while the TCRdb copy is restricted to in-frame clones and leaves out a portion. Of roughly 7,000 clones in the sample, roughly 83% were seen once. Sequenced material: FFPE invasive lung adenocarcinoma tissue. These receptors came from a person in their 40s with lung adenocarcinoma. Each CDR3 is given without its conserved first and last residue. The order of the fields is CDR3 length, V gene, CDR3 protein.

cdr3_length: 12; v_call: TRBV5-6; cdr3_aa: ASTSWGRNQPQH
cdr3_length: 10; v_call: TRBV28; cdr3_aa: ASSILDYEQY
cdr3_length: 11; v_call: TRBV27; cdr3_aa: ASRGLAGNEQF
cdr3_length: 13; v_call: TRBV15; cdr3_aa: ATSRDSGGADTQY
cdr3_length: 12; v_call: TRBV9; cdr3_aa: ASSTWTGSDTIY
cdr3_length: 13; v_call: TRBV5-1; cdr3_aa: ASSPSAGVNQPQH
cdr3_length: 15; v_call: TRBV5-1; cdr3_aa: ASSLVPGAGGLETQY
cdr3_length: 13; v_call: TRBV29-1; cdr3_aa: SVDAQRLSTDTQY
cdr3_length: 9; v_call: TRBV13; cdr3_aa: ASSLGVPLH
cdr3_length: 11; v_call: TRBV25-1; cdr3_aa: ASSAGLGNTIY
cdr3_length: 14; v_call: TRBV30; cdr3_aa: AWTGGGGHNTGELF
cdr3_length: 11; v_call: TRBV30; cdr3_aa: AWRNSYNSPLH
cdr3_length: 10; v_call: TRBV2; cdr3_aa: ATRQSRDTIY
cdr3_length: 14; v_call: TRBV7-9; cdr3_aa: ASSLRRGRDPDEQY
cdr3_length: 15; v_call: TRBV4-1; cdr3_aa: ASSQDPFRQGDQPQH
cdr3_length: 11; v_call: TRBV28; cdr3_aa: AAGPPSTDTQY
cdr3_length: 12; v_call: TRBV7-2; cdr3_aa: ASSPSGGTDTQY
cdr3_length: 12; v_call: TRBV5-1; cdr3_aa: ASSGTSHTGELF
cdr3_length: 12; v_call: TRBV27; cdr3_aa: ASSSTGSHSPLH
cdr3_length: 10; v_call: TRBV5-4; cdr3_aa: ASSLTANEQF
cdr3_length: 13; v_call: TRBV28; cdr3_aa: ASSPGRASVNGAF
cdr3_length: 12; v_call: TRBV7-9; cdr3_aa: ASSETGSSSPLH
cdr3_length: 13; v_call: TRBV5-1; cdr3_aa: ASSSYGQGNYGYT
cdr3_length: 14; v_call: TRBV5-6; cdr3_aa: ASSYLDSRRADTQY
cdr3_length: 14; v_call: TRBV2; cdr3_aa: ASSTTVRDVNYEQY
cdr3_length: 14; v_call: TRBV4-3; cdr3_aa: ASSQGPSGRTDTQY
cdr3_length: 14; v_call: TRBV5-4; cdr3_aa: ASSPTAGFSYNEQF
cdr3_length: 13; v_call: TRBV5-1; cdr3_aa: ASSFGGNSPYEQY
cdr3_length: 11; v_call: TRBV5-4; cdr3_aa: ASSREQGYEQY
cdr3_length: 12; v_call: TRBV10-2; cdr3_aa: ASREQGAFQPQH
cdr3_length: 12; v_call: TRBV7-3; cdr3_aa: ASSLIRGSNEQF
cdr3_length: 13; v_call: TRBV28; cdr3_aa: ASSAGQYSNQPQH
cdr3_length: 13; v_call: TRBV5-6; cdr3_aa: ASSLVGPSSYEQY
cdr3_length: 13; v_call: TRBV5-6; cdr3_aa: ASSLVERPLYGYT
cdr3_length: 13; v_call: TRBV5-1; cdr3_aa: ASSPRTGVTDTQY
cdr3_length: 12; v_call: TRBV18; cdr3_aa: ASSPPSGGNTIY